A single sample gave rise to the 9 T cell receptor beta chains below, sequenced in a study of cytomegalovirus exposure and HLA in healthy donors. The data were produced by immunoSEQ multiplex PCR, yet TCRdb's version contains in-frame clones alone and is incomplete. This sample carries more than 250,000 clones, less than 95% of them seen once, and the ten largest clones take approximately 3.1%. Sequencing was carried out using PBMCs. The receptors were sampled from a young woman in good health and CMV-seronegative.

This chain connects TRBV19 to TRBJ1-1; D remains ambiguous. CDR1 and CDR2 (germline): LNHDA, SQIVND (reference sequence). The CDR3 length is 15 residues. V lost 1 base and J 1 base, leaving 10 bases between the germline ends. In DNA, the CDR3 is TGTGCCAGTAGTATAGCTCCAGGACCGAACACTGAAGCTTTCTTT. It codes for CASSIAPGPNTEAFF.

This chain joins TRBV11-2 and TRBJ2-1; 9 bases map to TRBD1. The CDR3 consists of 15 residues. Germline V lookup: CDR1 SGHAT, CDR2 FQNNGV. V gave up 4 bases and J gave up 9 bases; unmatched junction bases: 10. DNA for the CDR3: TGTGCCAGCAGCTCCGGGACAGGGTCATTGGGTGAGCAGTTCTTC. Encoded protein: CASSSGTGSLGEQFF. Full variable domain (remainder filled in from reference TRBV11-2 and TRBJ2-1): EAGVAQSPRYKIIEKRQSVAFWCNPISGHATLYWYQQILGQGPKLLIQFQNNGVVDDSQLPKDRFSAERLKGVDSTLKIQPAKLEDSAVYLCASSSGTGSLGEQFFGPGTRLTVL.

The gene calls are TRBV27 and TRBJ1-5; D possibly corresponds to TRBD1 (5 bases). Germline V gives CDR1 MNHEY, CDR2 SMNVEV (reference sequence). The CDR3 extends over 14 amino acids. V gave up 5 bases and J gave up 7 bases, with 15 bases separating them. Here the CDR3 reads CASSLGRGGQPQHF. CDR3 nucleotides: TGTGCCAGCAGTCTGGGGAGGGGAGGACAGCCCCAGCATTTT.

V usage is TRBV28 and J usage is TRBJ1-1; D not resolved. The germline V gene encodes CDR1 MDHEN and CDR2 SYDVKM. This CDR3 is 16 amino acids long. Trimming removed 3 bases from V and 3 bases from J, with 17 bases in between. The CDR3 sequence: CASSFYGRILDTEAFF. Written as DNA, the CDR3 is TGTGCCAGCAGTTTCTACGGACGAATCCTGGACACTGAAGCTTTCTTT.

V and J are TRBV28 and TRBJ1-5; the match to TRBD1 covers 9 bases. V shed 7 bases, J shed 3 bases, and the junction held 10 bases outside the gene matches. The CDR3 has 16 amino acids. Germline V gene data show CDR1 as MDHEN and CDR2 as SYDVKM. The CDR3 here is CASNEQQGAYNQPQHF. In nucleotides, the CDR3 is TGTGCCAGCAATGAGCAACAGGGGGCTTACAATCAGCCCCAGCATTTT. Variable domain in full (rest from reference TRBV28 and TRBJ1-5): DVKVTQSSRYLVKRTGEKVFLECVQDMDHENMFWYRQDPGLGLRLIYFSYDVKMKEKGDIPEGYSVSREKKERFSLILESASTNQTSMYLCASNEQQGAYNQPQHFGDGTRLSIL.

J is TRBJ2-1 and V is TRBV27; TRBD2 matches at 9 bases. With V trimmed by 1 base and J by 10 bases, 5 bases remained unmatched. CDR1 and CDR2 from the germline V gene are MNHEY and SMNVEV (reference sequence). The CDR3 spans 14 residues. In DNA, the CDR3 is TGTGCCAGCAGTTTATTGGCGGGAGGGCCCGAGCAGTTCTTC. This sequence encodes CASSLLAGGPEQFF.

V and J are TRBV9 and TRBJ1-1; weak D call: TRBD1 (6 bases). The CDR3 sequence is 15 residues long. Trimming pared 4 bases from V and 0 bases from J, leaving 13 bases between. CDR1 and CDR2 (germline): SGDLS, YYNGEE. CDR3 coding DNA: TGTGCCAGCAGCCCCCACAGGGACATGAACACTGAAGCTTTCTTT. This codes for CASSPHRDMNTEAFF.

This clone was counted once. This sequence joins TRBV4-3 and TRBJ1-3; D may be TRBD1 (5 bases). The germline V and J ends were trimmed by 6 bases and 0 bases, with 21 bases remaining between them. The CDR3 covers 18 residues. Germline CDR1 is LGHNA and CDR2 is YSLEER. In DNA, the CDR3 is TGCGCCAGCAGGTCCTCGGGGGGTTCGGCGCTCTCTGGAAACACCATATATTTT. This gives the protein CASRSSGGSALSGNTIYF.

The J gene is TRBJ2-7, the V gene TRBV28; 8 nucleotides agree with TRBD2. This CDR3 comprises 17 residues. CDR1 and CDR2 (germline): MDHEN, SYDVKM. The ends lost 6 bases at V and 0 bases at J; junction bases unmatched: 13. CDR3 bases: TGTGCCAGCAGCCACCCCAGGGCGGGGGGCCCCTCCTACGAGCAGTACTTC. This sequence encodes CASSHPRAGGPSYEQYF.